This entry describes one T cell receptor beta chain. This sample is drawn from a study of tumor T cells in aggressive B-cell lymphoma. With V trimmed by 6 bases and J by 3 bases, 5 bases remained unmatched. The CDR3 totals 13 residues. Germline V lookup: CDR1 LNHDA, CDR2 SQIVND (reference sequence). The method was immunoSEQ multiplex PCR; TCRdb's version includes in-frame clones alone and lacks a portion of them. Here the sample spans 2,500 to 3,000 clones, around 90% being singletons. The clonotype comes from an adult with diffuse large B cell lymphoma. The chain uses TRBV19 and TRBJ2-7; 7 positions agree with TRBD2. Sequencing was done on a sample of tumor tissue. DNA for the CDR3: TGTGCCAGTAGGGGCGGGGGTAGCTACGAGCAGTACTTC. This gives the protein CASRGGGSYEQYF.